The next 4 T cell receptor beta chains were all read from a single sample in a study of control samples from healthy donors and cancer patients. Profiled with immunoSEQ multiplex PCR; TCRdb holds only in-frame clones, not every one. The data show about 73,000 clones, 85% to 90% seen once. Sequencing was carried out using PBMCs. These receptors all stem from a man aged 55 to 70 with lung cancer.

This clone has only one observation. V and J are TRBV6-5 and TRBJ2-1, with 10 bases aligning to TRBD1. Per the germline V gene, CDR1 is MNHEY and CDR2 is SVGAGI. With V trimmed by 7 bases and J by 12 bases, 12 bases remained unmatched. CDR3 length equals 14 residues. DNA of the CDR3: TGTGCCAGCAACCTAAATAGACAGGGGGCAGGGCAGTTCTTC. Amino acids: CASNLNRQGAGQFF.

V and J are TRBV30 and TRBJ2-3; no definite D call. The CDR3 is 12 amino acids. CDR1 and CDR2 from the germline V gene are GTSNPN and SVGIG (reference sequence). V lost 7 bases and J 6 bases, leaving 14 bases between the germline ends. The CDR3 bases are TGTGCCTCCCACAAGGTTTCCGATACGCAGTATTTT. Its translation is CASHKVSDTQYF.

This chain links TRBV11-2 with TRBJ1-2, with TRBD1 matching over 8 bases. The CDR3 runs to 16 residues. The J segment lost 0 bases and the V segment lost 5 bases, leaving 8 bases of the junction unmatched. CDR1 is SGHAT, CDR2 FQNNGV, per germline. This chain's CDR3 is CASSKGQGPSNYGYTF. In DNA form, the CDR3 reads TGTGCCAGCAGCAAAGGACAGGGTCCCTCTAACTATGGCTACACCTTC. The entire variable domain, with the rest obtained from reference TRBV11-2 and TRBJ1-2, is as follows: EAGVAQSPRYKIIEKRQSVAFWCNPISGHATLYWYQQILGQGPKLLIQFQNNGVVDDSQLPKDRFSAERLKGVDSTLKIQPAKLEDSAVYLCASSKGQGPSNYGYTFGSGTRLTVV.

The gene calls are TRBV29-1 and TRBJ1-4, with D perhaps TRBD1 (6 bases). From germline, CDR1 is SQVTM and CDR2 ANQGSEA. V lost 6 bases and J 8 bases, leaving 16 bases between the germline ends. The CDR3 is 13 residues long. The CDR3 sequence: CSVGGAGNEKLFF. CDR3 DNA: TGCAGCGTCGGGGGGGCCGGGAACGAAAAACTGTTTTTT.